One sample yielded the 27 T cell receptor beta chains listed below, sequenced in a study of human T cells and chemical hapten exposure. Each CDR3 protein gets one entry after TCRdb re-called the RACE reads with MiXCR. This sample has tens of thousands of distinct CDR3 sequences, with about 7.2% found just once. The sample's time point: healthy volunteer bleed at 2 weeks. Total RNA was isolated from unfractionated whole blood. Sequencing was carried out using whole blood. All receptors come from a human donor in good health. Some clones in this sample may be carry-over from other donors' samples.

There are many counts of this clonotype. The chain has TRBV6-6 and TRBJ1-4, with D perhaps TRBD1 (6 bases). This CDR3 is 13 amino acids long. The V gene's germline CDR1 is MNHNY and CDR2 SVGAGI (reference sequence). V was clipped by 7 bases and J by 10 bases, with 16 bases between them. This CDR3 is CASTWGALGKLFF. CDR3 nucleotides: TGTGCCAGCACCTGGGGGGCTCTCGGAAAACTGTTTTTT.

The chain uses TRBV2 and TRBJ1-1, with D possibly matching TRBD1 (6 bases). This CDR3 is 14 amino acids long. In germline, CDR1 is SNHLY, CDR2 FYNNEI. The V end lost 7 bases, the J end lost 1 base, and 13 bases lay between the germline ends. The CDR3 sequence is CASTSQGRNTEAFF. CDR3 nucleotides: TGTGCCAGCACTAGTCAGGGGAGGAACACTGAAGCTTTCTTT.

This clonotype was seen many times. The rearrangement joins TRBV7-6 to TRBJ1-6, with 7 bases lining up with TRBD1. The CDR3 length is 15 residues. Germline V gene sequence: CDR1 SGHVS, CDR2 FNYEAQ. V gave up 5 bases and J gave up 7 bases; unmatched junction bases: 8. CDR3 loop: CASSQQGPPNSPLHF. The CDR3 DNA reads as TGTGCCAGCAGCCAACAGGGGCCTCCAAATTCACCCCTCCACTTT.

This clonotype has a count of ten or more. The rearrangement links TRBV20-1 to TRBJ2-2; 10 nucleotides match TRBD2. The V segment lost 3 bases and the J segment 5 bases; nucleotides outside the gene matches: 6. Germline assignment: CDR1 DFQATT and CDR2 SNEGSKA (reference sequence). CDR3 length: 15 amino acids. CDR3 amino acids: CSASSSGGATGELFF. DNA of the CDR3: TGCAGTGCTAGTTCGAGCGGGGGGGCGACCGGGGAGCTGTTTTTT.

V is TRBV2 and J is TRBJ2-4, with 7 positions matching TRBD1. This CDR3 contains 14 residues. Trimming took 5 bases from V and 7 from J; bases not matched to a gene: 8. Per the germline V gene, CDR1 is SNHLY and CDR2 is FYNNEI. This CDR3 reads CASSQQGRGNIQYF. Here the CDR3 DNA reads TGTGCCAGCAGTCAACAGGGGCGCGGGAACATTCAGTACTTC.

In this sample, this clonotype turned up many times. V and J are TRBV7-2 and TRBJ2-7; D is unresolved. The CDR3 is 14 residues long. Germline CDR1 is SGHTA and CDR2 is FQGNSA. V was pared by 4 bases and J by 6 bases, with 16 bases between. The CDR3 DNA sequence: TGTGCCAGCAGCTACCCGGCCGGGCGAGGCGAGCAGTACTTC. It specifies CASSYPAGRGEQYF.

This clonotype has ten or more counts. The rearrangement links TRBV12-3 or TRBV12-4 to TRBJ1-1, with D uncertain. The ends were cut back, 3 bases at V and 6 bases at J, with 23 bases in the middle. The CDR3 covers 17 residues. CDR3 loop: CASSLGSHRGNIPEAFF. The CDR3 region has the DNA TGTGCCAGCAGTTTGGGTTCCCACAGAGGTAACATCCCTGAAGCTTTCTTT.

This clonotype was seen at least ten times. The chain has TRBV7-2 and TRBJ2-3; D unresolved. Germline CDR1 is SGHTA and CDR2 is FQGNSA. The length of the CDR3 is 15 residues. The V gene lost 4 bases and the J gene lost 4 bases, with 15 bases spanning the gap. The CDR3 protein is CASSSGISPADTQYF. In DNA form, the CDR3 reads TGTGCCAGCAGCTCGGGTATCAGTCCGGCAGATACGCAGTATTTT. Filled out from reference TRBV7-2 and TRBJ2-3, the complete variable domain reads GAGVSQSPSNKVTEKGKDVELRCDPISGHTALYWYRQSLGQGLEFLIYFQGNSAPDKSGLPSDRFSAERTGGSVSTLTIQRTQQEDSAVYLCASSSGISPADTQYFGPGTRLTVL.

There are many counts of this clonotype. The chain combines TRBV19 with TRBJ2-1; D unresolved. Trimming pared 1 base from V and 0 bases from J, leaving 4 bases between. The CDR3 sequence is 14 residues long. The germline CDR1 and CDR2 sequences are LNHDA and SQIVND (reference sequence). DNA for the CDR3: TGTGCCAGTAGTATAGGTAGCTCCTACAATGAGCAGTTCTTC. This codes for CASSIGSSYNEQFF.

As regards this clonotype: This could be a read error, since a much larger clone is one nucleotide away. The V and J genes are TRBV20-1 and TRBJ2-1; a weak D match, TRBD2 (6 bases). Trimming pared 3 bases from V and 11 bases from J, leaving 20 bases between. This CDR3 has 14 amino acids. Germline CDR1 DFQATT, CDR2 SNEGSKA (reference sequence). The CDR3 is CSARPADRGNKQFF. CDR3 bases: TGCAGTGCTAGGCCGGCCGATCGGGGGAATAAGCAGTTCTTC.

Concerning this clonotype: Since a much larger clone is just one base distant, this may be a read error. This chain connects TRBV5-1 to TRBJ1-1; 9 nucleotides line up with TRBD1. Germline-derived CDR1 and CDR2 are SGHRS and YFSETQ. CDR3 length: 15 amino acids. Written as DNA, the CDR3 is TGCGCCAGCAGACTTGGGGGACAGGGCGCACCCGGAGCTTACTTT. As protein: CASRLGGQGAPGAYF.

This clonotype came up a few times. The chain is built from TRBV9 and TRBJ1-2; D might be TRBD1 (6 bases). This CDR3 region has 13 residues. V shed 2 bases and J shed 2 bases, with 7 bases lying between them. CDR1 SGDLS and CDR2 YYNGEE come from the germline V gene. The CDR3 nucleotides are TGTGCCAGCAGCGTCGACAGGAACTATGGCTACACCTTC. Encoded protein: CASSVDRNYGYTF.

The gene calls are TRBV15 and TRBJ2-5, with 7 bases aligning to TRBD1. V was clipped by 5 bases and J by 1 base; unmatched bases: 4. The CDR3 has 14 amino acids. The germline V gene encodes CDR1 LNHNV and CDR2 YYDKDF (reference sequence). The CDR3 DNA reads as TGTGCCACCAGCGTGAGACAGGGCCAAGAGACCCAGTACTTC. This encodes CATSVRQGQETQYF.

This clonotype was counted many times. As DNA, the CDR3 is TGTGCCAGCAGTCGGACGGGCTACGAGCAGTACTTC. It encodes CASSRTGYEQYF. The V gene is TRBV27, the J gene TRBJ2-7; D remains unclear. The CDR3 loop spans 12 amino acids. Germline-derived CDR1 and CDR2 are MNHEY and SMNVEV (reference sequence). The V end lost 5 bases, the J end lost 3 bases, and 8 bases lay between the germline ends.

In this sample, this clonotype turned up many times. This CDR3 is CSARDGQSYSNQPQHF. The CDR3 region has the DNA TGCAGTGCTAGAGATGGGCAGTCCTATAGCAATCAGCCCCAGCATTTT. V gene TRBV20-1 combines with J gene TRBJ1-5; no definite D call. This CDR3 has 16 amino acids. The germline V gene has CDR1 DFQATT and CDR2 SNEGSKA (reference sequence). Trimming cost V 0 bases and J 0 bases, with 12 bases left between them.

The chain employs TRBV20-1 and TRBJ1-1; D is undetermined. V shed 2 bases and J shed 11 bases, with 12 bases lying between them. The length of the CDR3 is 11 residues. Germline CDR1 and CDR2: DFQATT and SNEGSKA (reference sequence). CDR3 DNA sequence: TGCAGTGCTAGAACCCTACGTCGGGCTTTCTTT. The encoded protein is CSARTLRRAFF.

This clonotype was seen many times. The CDR3 sequence: CSARLPRSTDTQYF. CDR3 bases: TGCAGTGCTCGACTCCCACGTTCCACAGATACGCAGTATTTT. The chain uses TRBV20-1 and TRBJ2-3, with D unclear. V dropped 5 bases and J dropped 2 bases, with 14 bases sitting between them. Germline V gene data show CDR1 as DFQATT and CDR2 as SNEGSKA (reference sequence). The CDR3 totals 14 residues.

In its sample, this clonotype was seen a few times. J is TRBJ2-3 and V is TRBV6-6, with 11 bases that match TRBD2. CDR1 MNHNY and CDR2 SVGAGI come from the germline V gene (reference sequence). The CDR3 is made up of 15 amino acids. The V gene end was trimmed by 5 bases and the J gene end by 4 bases; junction bases not matched to a gene: 5. This chain's CDR3 is CASSDSGGAPDTQYF. CDR3 nucleotides: TGTGCCAGCAGTGATAGCGGGGGGGCCCCAGATACGCAGTATTTT.

This clonotype occurred a few times. J is TRBJ2-5 and V is TRBV20-1, with TRBD2 identical over 13 bases. Germline CDR1 and CDR2: DFQATT and SNEGSKA (reference sequence). V lost 6 bases to trimming and J lost 0 bases; unmatched junction nucleotides: 10. This CDR3 spans 17 amino acids. In DNA form, the CDR3 reads TGCAGTGCGACCGCATCGGGACTAGCGGGGTACCAAGAGACCCAGTACTTC. Its translation is CSATASGLAGYQETQYF.

Many counts were recorded for this clonotype. The chain uses TRBV6-5 and TRBJ1-2; D is ambiguous. Germline loops: CDR1 MNHEY, CDR2 SVGAGI. This CDR3 is built from 13 residues. V was pared by 2 bases and J by 4 bases, with 8 bases between. The CDR3 region has the DNA TGTGCCAGCAGTTACAGCAGGACCTATGGCTACACCTTC. Translated: CASSYSRTYGYTF.

The V and J genes are TRBV10-1 and TRBJ2-3; no clear D. V was shortened by 6 bases and J by 8 bases, with 27 bases between the two germline ends. The V gene's germline CDR1 is WNHNN and CDR2 SYGVQD (reference sequence). The CDR3 runs to 17 residues. The CDR3 DNA reads as TGCGCCAGCAGCCGAACCCGACTGCCCACGGGCCCAAGTACGCAGTATTTT. This sequence encodes CASSRTRLPTGPSTQYF.

J is TRBJ2-5 and V is TRBV29-1, with a weak D call TRBD1 (6 bases). V lost 7 bases, J lost 2 bases, and 11 bases lay in between. The length of the CDR3 is 12 residues. CDR1 is SQVTM and CDR2 is ANQGSEA in the germline V gene. Written as DNA, the CDR3 is TGCAGCGCCACCACAGGGCAAGAGACCCAGTACTTC. Its translation: CSATTGQETQYF.

This clonotype was recorded at least ten times. The chain joins TRBV5-1 to TRBJ1-1; possible D gene TRBD1, 6 bases. The CDR3 has 15 residues. Germline CDR1 and CDR2: SGHRS and YFSETQ. The V end was cut by 0 bases, the J end by 7 bases, with 16 bases between. The CDR3 bases are TGCGCCAGCAGCTTGGTTCCGGGGGCTTGGGATGAAGCTTTCTTT. Its translation is CASSLVPGAWDEAFF.

The chain is built from TRBV5-1 and TRBJ1-1, with a tentative D call TRBD1 (5 bases). The CDR3 runs to 13 residues. CDR1 is SGHRS, CDR2 YFSETQ, per germline. V was cut by 3 bases and J by 5 bases, with 11 bases left in between. DNA of the CDR3: TGCGCCAGCAGCTCGAACCAGGGAACTGAAGCTTTCTTT. Encoded protein: CASSSNQGTEAFF.

In this sample, this clonotype turned up many times. This sequence joins TRBV5-1 and TRBJ2-6, with D perhaps given as TRBD1 or TRBD2 (5 bases each). The CDR3 loop spans 16 amino acids. Germline V lookup: CDR1 SGHRS, CDR2 YFSETQ. V was cut by 5 bases and J by 3 bases, with 15 bases left in between. The CDR3 protein is CASRVLGVLGANVLTF. The DNA of the CDR3 is TGCGCCAGCAGGGTACTAGGGGTTCTTGGGGCCAACGTCCTGACTTTC.

This clonotype was found a few times. The chain joins TRBV18 to TRBJ2-2, with 7 positions matching TRBD1. Looked up from germline, CDR1 is KGHSH and CDR2 is LQKENI. The CDR3 loop spans 15 amino acids. Unmatched junction bases numbered 6, after V lost 6 bases and J lost 2 bases. CDR3 region: CASSQDRPNTGELFF. The DNA for the CDR3 is TGTGCCAGCTCCCAGGACAGGCCCAACACCGGGGAGCTGTTTTTT.

This clonotype was observed many times. The chain couples TRBV7-2 to TRBJ2-3, with 11 bases that match TRBD2. After removal of 1 base from V and 6 bases from J, the junction contained 9 bases not matched to a gene. Germline CDR1 is SGHTA and CDR2 is FQGNSA. This CDR3 comprises 17 residues. The CDR3 spells CASSLELTSGGADTQYF. The CDR3 bases are TGTGCCAGCAGCTTAGAACTTACTAGCGGGGGAGCCGATACGCAGTATTTT.